The rows below give T cell receptor beta chains drawn from one sample of a study of cytomegalovirus exposure and HLA in healthy donors. Using immunoSEQ multiplex PCR, the repertoire was profiled, and TCRdb retains in-frame clones only, with some absent. The sample shows hundreds of thousands of clones, approximately 88% of them seen only once. The sample was PBMCs. The receptors come from a boy aged 2 to 9 in good health and CMV-seronegative. CDR3s include the opening cysteine and the closing phenylalanine or tryptophan. Clone sizes are given selectively: once, few, many, or a class where the clone is expanded.

clone_size,v_call,cdr3_aa
few,TRBV30,CAYGQGGSQPQHF
NA,TRBV5-1,CASSLGQGDEKLFF
NA,TRBV7-2,CASSQGAARELFF
NA,TRBV5-6,CASTLTGGYEQYF
NA,TRBV5-4,CASRSSETQYF
once,TRBV5-4,CASFDRVDGYTF
NA,TRBV27,CASRPRSSRPDTQYF
NA,TRBV5-6,CASSLGLAGGHNEQFF
NA,TRBV29-1,CSVVREGEKLFF
NA,TRBV13,CASSPRSYNEQFF
NA,TRBV6-1,CASSVQVTYEQYF
NA,TRBV2,CASSVRQTNTEAFF
NA,TRBV6-5,CASTTSGRDNEQFF
NA,TRBV7-9,CASSDGTGRGEKLFF
NA,TRBV7-9,CASSWDRGWQYF
NA,TRBV19,CASSITSSYNEQFF
NA,TRBV27,CASSTDRGHYEQYF
NA,TRBV19,CASSINPYDRGQVDTQYF
NA,TRBV9,CASSVPGPGADTQYF
NA,TRBV30,CAWSVLSGRAYEQYF
NA,TRBV7-9,CASSVRDRAPIYEQYF
NA,TRBV7-6,CASSSDRPSEQYF
NA,TRBV5-4,CASSLPSGSPGGELFF
NA,TRBV5-1,CASSLEFGTSNNEQFF
NA,TRBV29-1,CSAGLAGSTDTQYF
NA,TRBV6-1,CASMKVQTNQPQHF
NA,TRBV29-1,CSVDDGGSSYEQYF
NA,TRBV15,CATSMGGSSYEQYF
NA,TRBV21-1,CASSKVSEGATEAFF
NA,TRBV25-1,CASSGLGGPGNTIYF
NA,TRBV13,CASSLELGTGELFF
NA,TRBV9,CASSVAPEVVPGELFF
NA,TRBV9,CASSVEGGSTDTQYF
NA,TRBV29-1,CSVTGFNTEAFF
NA,TRBV6-6,CASTRQGNTEAFF
NA,TRBV27,CASSLGTGGGDTQYF
NA,TRBV6-1,CASSPGGGNQPQHF
NA,TRBV7-2,CASSLATSSYEQYF
NA,TRBV19,CASSIGTAPPYEQYF
NA,TRBV29-1,CSVTGDSGNTIYF
once,TRBV11-2,CASSSLAGNEQYF
NA,TRBV28,CASSLWSQVQGETQYF